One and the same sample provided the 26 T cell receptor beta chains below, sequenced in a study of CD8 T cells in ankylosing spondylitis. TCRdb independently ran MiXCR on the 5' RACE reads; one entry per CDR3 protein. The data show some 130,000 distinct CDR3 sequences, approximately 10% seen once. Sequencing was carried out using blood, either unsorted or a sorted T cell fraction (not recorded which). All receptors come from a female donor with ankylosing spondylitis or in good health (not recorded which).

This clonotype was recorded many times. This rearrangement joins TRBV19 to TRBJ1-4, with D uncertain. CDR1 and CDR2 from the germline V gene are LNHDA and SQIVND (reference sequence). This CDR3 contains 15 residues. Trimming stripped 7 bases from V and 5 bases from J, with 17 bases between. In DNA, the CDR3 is TGTGCCAGTAATTCAGGACCCTTCCGAAATGAAAAACTGTTTTTT. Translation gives CASNSGPFRNEKLFF.

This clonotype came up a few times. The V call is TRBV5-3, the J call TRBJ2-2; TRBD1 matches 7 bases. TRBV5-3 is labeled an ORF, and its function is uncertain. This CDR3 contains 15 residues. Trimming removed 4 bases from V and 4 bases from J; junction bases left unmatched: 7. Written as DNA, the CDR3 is TGTGCCAGAAGCAACGGCAGGGGGTTCACCGGGGAGCTGTTTTTT. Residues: CARSNGRGFTGELFF.

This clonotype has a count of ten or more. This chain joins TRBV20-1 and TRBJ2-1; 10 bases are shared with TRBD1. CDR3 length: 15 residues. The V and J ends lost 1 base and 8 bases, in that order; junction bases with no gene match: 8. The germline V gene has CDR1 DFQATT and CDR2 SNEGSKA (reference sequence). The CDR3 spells CSARALVDRGHEQFF. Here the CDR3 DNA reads TGCAGTGCTAGAGCCTTAGTCGACAGGGGGCATGAGCAGTTCTTC.

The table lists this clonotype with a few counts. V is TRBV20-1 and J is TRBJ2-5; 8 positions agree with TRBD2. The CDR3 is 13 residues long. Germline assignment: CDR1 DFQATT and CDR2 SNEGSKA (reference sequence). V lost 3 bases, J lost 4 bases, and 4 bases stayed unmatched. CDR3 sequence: CSASVSGVETQYF. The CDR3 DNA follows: TGCAGTGCTAGTGTTAGCGGGGTAGAGACCCAGTACTTC.

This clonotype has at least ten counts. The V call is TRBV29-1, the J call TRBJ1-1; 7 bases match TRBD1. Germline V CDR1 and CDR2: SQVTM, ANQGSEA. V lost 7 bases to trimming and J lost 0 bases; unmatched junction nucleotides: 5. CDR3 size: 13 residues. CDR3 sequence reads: CSGWDSLNTEAFF. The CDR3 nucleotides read TGCAGCGGCTGGGACAGCTTGAACACTGAAGCTTTCTTT.

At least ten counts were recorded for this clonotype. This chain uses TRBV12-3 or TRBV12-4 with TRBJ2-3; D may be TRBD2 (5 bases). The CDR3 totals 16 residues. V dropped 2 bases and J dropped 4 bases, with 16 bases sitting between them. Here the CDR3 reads CASSLRSGSYADTQYF. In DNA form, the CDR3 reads TGTGCCAGCAGTTTAAGATCGGGGTCTTATGCAGATACGCAGTATTTT.

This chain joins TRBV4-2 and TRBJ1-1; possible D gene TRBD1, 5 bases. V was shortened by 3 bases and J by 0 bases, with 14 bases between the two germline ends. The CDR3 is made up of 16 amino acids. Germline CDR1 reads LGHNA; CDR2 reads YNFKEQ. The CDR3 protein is CASSHSPTALNTEAFF. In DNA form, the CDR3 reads TGTGCCAGCAGCCACTCGCCGACAGCCCTGAACACTGAAGCTTTCTTT.

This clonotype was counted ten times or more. CDR3 in amino acids: CAILPDGHYEQYF. The CDR3 nucleotides read TGTGCCATCCTCCCGGACGGACACTACGAGCAGTACTTC. The chain couples TRBV6-1 to TRBJ2-7, with D perhaps TRBD1 (5 bases). The CDR3 has 13 amino acids. Germline assignment: CDR1 MNHNS and CDR2 SASEGT. The V gene lost 10 bases and the J gene lost 3 bases, with 16 bases spanning the gap.

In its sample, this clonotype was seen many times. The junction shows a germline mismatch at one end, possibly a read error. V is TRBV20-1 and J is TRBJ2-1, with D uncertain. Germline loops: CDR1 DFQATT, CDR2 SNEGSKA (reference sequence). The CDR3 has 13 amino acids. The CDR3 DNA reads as TGCAGTGCTAGGACGCCCTCCCACAATGAGCAGTTCTTC. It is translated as CSARTPSHNEQFF.

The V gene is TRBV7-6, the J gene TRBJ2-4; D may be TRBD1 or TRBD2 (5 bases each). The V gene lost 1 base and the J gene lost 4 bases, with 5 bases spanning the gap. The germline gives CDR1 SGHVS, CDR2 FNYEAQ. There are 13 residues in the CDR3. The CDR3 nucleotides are TGTGCCAGCAGCTTAGGGGGGAAAAACATTCAGTACTTC. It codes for CASSLGGKNIQYF.

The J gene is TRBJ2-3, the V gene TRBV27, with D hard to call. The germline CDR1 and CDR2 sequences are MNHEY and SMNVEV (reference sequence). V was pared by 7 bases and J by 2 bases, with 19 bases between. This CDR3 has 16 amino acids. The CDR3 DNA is TGTGCCAGCAAAAGGCGTCCACCGAGTCTCACAGATACGCAGTATTTT. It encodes CASKRRPPSLTDTQYF.

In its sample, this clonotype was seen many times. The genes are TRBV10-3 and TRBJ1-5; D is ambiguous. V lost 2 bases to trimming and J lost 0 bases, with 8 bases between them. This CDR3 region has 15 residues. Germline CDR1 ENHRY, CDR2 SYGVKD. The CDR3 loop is CAISERSNSNQPQHF. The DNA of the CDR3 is TGTGCCATCAGTGAGCGATCGAATAGCAATCAGCCCCAGCATTTT.

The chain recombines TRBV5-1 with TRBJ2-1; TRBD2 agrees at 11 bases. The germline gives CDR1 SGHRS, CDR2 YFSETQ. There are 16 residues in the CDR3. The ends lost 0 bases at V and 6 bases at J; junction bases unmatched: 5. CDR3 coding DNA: TGCGCCAGCAGCTTGGACGTGACTAGCGGGGCCAATGAGCAGTTCTTC. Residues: CASSLDVTSGANEQFF.

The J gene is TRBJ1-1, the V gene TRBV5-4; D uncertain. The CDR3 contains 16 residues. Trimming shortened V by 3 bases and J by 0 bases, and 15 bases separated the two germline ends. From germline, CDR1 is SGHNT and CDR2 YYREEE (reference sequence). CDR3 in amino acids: CASSYSPTRMNTEAFF. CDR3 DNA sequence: TGTGCCAGCAGCTACTCCCCGACACGCATGAACACTGAAGCTTTCTTT. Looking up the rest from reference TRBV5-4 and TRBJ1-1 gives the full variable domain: ETGVTQSPTHLIKTRGQQVTLRCSSQSGHNTVSWYQQALGQGPQFIFQYYREEENGRGNFPPRFSGLQFPNYSSELNVNALELDDSALYLCASSYSPTRMNTEAFFGQGTRLTVV.

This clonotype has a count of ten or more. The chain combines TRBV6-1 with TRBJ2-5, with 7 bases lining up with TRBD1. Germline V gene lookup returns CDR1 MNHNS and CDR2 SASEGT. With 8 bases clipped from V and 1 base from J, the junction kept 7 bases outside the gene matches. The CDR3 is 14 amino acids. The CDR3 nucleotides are TGTGCCAGCTCCAGAGGGGGCTCCCAAGAGACCCAGTACTTC. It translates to CASSRGGSQETQYF.

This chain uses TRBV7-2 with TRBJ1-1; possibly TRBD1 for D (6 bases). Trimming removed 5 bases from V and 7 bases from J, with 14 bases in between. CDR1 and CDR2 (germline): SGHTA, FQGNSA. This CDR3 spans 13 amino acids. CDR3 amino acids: CASSHDRQVEAFF. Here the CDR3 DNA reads TGTGCCAGCAGCCACGACCGACAGGTTGAAGCTTTCTTT.

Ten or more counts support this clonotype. CDR3 DNA sequence: TGTGCCAGCAGCTTACGGGGGGCAGATACGCAGTATTTT. As protein: CASSLRGADTQYF. The V call is TRBV7-2, the J call TRBJ2-3, with 7 bases lining up with TRBD2. Unmatched junction bases numbered 0, after V lost 2 bases and J lost 4 bases. Germline CDR1 SGHTA, CDR2 FQGNSA. This CDR3 spans 13 amino acids.

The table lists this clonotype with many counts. The CDR3 sequence: CSVAGSDTQYF. The DNA of the CDR3 is TGCAGCGTTGCGGGGTCAGATACGCAGTATTTT. The chain uses TRBV29-1 and TRBJ2-3, with D perhaps matching TRBD2 (5 bases). The V end lost 4 bases, the J end lost 4 bases, and 6 bases lay between the germline ends. CDR3 size: 11 residues. Germline V gene sequence: CDR1 SQVTM, CDR2 ANQGSEA.

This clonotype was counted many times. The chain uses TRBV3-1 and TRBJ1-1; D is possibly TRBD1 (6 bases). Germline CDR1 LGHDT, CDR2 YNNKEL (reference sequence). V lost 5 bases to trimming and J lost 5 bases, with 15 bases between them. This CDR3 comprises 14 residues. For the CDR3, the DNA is TGTGCCAGCAGCGACGGGGAGGGGGGAACTGAAGCTTTCTTT. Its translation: CASSDGEGGTEAFF.

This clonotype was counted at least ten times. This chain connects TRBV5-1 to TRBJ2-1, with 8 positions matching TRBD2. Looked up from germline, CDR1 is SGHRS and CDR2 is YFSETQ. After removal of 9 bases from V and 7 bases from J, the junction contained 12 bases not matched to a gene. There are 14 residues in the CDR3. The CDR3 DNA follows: TGCGCCACCGGACCCGGGACTAGGCTTAATGAGCAGTTCTTC. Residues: CATGPGTRLNEQFF.

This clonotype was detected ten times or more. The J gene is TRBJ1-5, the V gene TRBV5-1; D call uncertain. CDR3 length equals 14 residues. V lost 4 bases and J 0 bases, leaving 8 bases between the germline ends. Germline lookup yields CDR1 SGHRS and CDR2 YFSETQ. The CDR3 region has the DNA TGCGCCAGCAGCCCCGACAATAGCAATCAGCCCCAGCATTTT. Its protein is CASSPDNSNQPQHF. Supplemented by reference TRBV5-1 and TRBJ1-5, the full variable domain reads KAGVTQTPRYLIKTRGQQVTLSCSPISGHRSVSWYQQTPGQGLQFLFEYFSETQRNKGNFPGRFSGRQFSNSRSEMNVSTLELGDSALYLCASSPDNSNQPQHFGDGTRLSIL.

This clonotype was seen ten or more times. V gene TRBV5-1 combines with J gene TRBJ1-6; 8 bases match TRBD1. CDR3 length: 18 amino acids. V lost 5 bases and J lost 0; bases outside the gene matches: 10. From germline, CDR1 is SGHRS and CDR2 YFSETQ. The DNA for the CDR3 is TGCGCCAGCAGTTTAGGACAGGGATCCAGCTCCTATAATTCACCCCTCCACTTT. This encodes CASSLGQGSSSYNSPLHF.

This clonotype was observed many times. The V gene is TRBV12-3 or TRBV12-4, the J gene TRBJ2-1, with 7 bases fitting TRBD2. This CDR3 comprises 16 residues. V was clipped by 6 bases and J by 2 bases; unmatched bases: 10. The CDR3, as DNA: TGTGCCAGCAGCTCCACCGGGACTAACCCCTACAATGAGCAGTTCTTC. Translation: CASSSTGTNPYNEQFF.

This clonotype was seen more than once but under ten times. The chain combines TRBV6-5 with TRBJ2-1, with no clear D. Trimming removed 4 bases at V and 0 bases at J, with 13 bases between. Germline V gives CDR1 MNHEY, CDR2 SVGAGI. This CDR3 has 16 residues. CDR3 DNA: TGTGCCAGCAGTTCCGTACTTGGCCGCTCCTACAATGAGCAGTTCTTC. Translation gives CASSSVLGRSYNEQFF.

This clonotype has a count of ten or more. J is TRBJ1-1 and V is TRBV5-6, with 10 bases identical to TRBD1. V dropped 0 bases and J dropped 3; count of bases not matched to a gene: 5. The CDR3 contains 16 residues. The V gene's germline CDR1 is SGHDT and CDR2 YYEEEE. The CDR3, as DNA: TGTGCCAGCAGCTTGGATGGGGACAGGGGATACACTGAAGCTTTCTTT. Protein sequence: CASSLDGDRGYTEAFF.

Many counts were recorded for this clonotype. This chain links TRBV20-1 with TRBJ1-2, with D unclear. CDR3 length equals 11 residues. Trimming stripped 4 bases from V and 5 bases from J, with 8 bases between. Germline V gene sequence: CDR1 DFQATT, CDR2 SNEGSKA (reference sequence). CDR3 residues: CSAKRSYGYTF. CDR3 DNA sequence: TGCAGTGCTAAGAGGAGTTATGGCTACACCTTC.